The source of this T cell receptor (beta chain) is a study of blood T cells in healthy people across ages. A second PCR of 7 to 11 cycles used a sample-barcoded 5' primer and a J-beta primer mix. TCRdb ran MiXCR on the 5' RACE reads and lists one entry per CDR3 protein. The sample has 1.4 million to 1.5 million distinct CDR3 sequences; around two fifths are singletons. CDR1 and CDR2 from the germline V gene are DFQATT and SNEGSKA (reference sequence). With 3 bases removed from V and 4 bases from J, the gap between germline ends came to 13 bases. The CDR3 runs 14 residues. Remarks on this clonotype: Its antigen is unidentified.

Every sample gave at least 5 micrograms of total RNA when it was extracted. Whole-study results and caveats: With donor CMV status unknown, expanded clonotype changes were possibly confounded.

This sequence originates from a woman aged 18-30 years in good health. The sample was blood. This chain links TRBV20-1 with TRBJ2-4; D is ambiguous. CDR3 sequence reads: CSASPEPIKNIQYF. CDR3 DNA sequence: TGCAGTGCTAGCCCAGAGCCTATTAAAAACATTCAGTACTTC.